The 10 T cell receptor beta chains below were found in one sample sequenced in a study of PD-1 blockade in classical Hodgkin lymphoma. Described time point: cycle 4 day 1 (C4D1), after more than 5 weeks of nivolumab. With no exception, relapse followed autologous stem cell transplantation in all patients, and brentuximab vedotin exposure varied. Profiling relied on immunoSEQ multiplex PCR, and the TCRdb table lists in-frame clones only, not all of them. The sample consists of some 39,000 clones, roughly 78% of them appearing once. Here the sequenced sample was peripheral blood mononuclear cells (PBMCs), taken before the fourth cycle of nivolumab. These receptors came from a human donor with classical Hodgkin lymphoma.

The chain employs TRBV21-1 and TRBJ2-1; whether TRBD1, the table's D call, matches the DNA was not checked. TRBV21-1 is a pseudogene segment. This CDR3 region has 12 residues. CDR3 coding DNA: TGTGCCAGCAGCAATGTCAGGGGTGAGCAGTTCTTC. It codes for CASSNVRGEQFF.

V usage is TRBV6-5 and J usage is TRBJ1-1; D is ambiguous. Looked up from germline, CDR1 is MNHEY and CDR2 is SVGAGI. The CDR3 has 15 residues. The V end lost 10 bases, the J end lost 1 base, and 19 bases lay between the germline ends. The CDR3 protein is CATTPGGSWNTEAFF. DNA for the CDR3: TGTGCCACCACCCCCGGAGGGTCTTGGAACACTGAAGCTTTCTTT.

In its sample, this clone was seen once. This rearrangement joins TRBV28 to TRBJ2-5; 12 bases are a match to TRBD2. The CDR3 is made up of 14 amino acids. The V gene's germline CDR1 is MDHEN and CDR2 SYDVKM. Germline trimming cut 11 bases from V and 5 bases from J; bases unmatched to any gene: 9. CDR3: CACETSGGVETQYF. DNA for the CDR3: TGTGCCTGCGAGACTAGCGGGGGAGTTGAGACCCAGTACTTC.

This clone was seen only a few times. CDR3 sequence (DNA): TGTGCCAGCAGTGAATACCTAGGTAATCAGCCCCAGCATTTT. It is translated as CASSEYLGNQPQHF. V usage is TRBV27 and J usage is TRBJ1-5; D gene unclear. The CDR3 contains 14 residues. Germline V lookup: CDR1 MNHEY, CDR2 SMNVEV (reference sequence). V was pared by 5 bases and J by 4 bases, with 12 bases between.

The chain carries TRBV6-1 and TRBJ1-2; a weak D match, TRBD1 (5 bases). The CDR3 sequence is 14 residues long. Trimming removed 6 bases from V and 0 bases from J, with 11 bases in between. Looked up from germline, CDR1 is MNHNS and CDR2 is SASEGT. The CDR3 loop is CASSEQTANYGYTF. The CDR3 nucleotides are TGTGCCAGCAGCGAACAGACAGCTAACTATGGCTACACCTTC.

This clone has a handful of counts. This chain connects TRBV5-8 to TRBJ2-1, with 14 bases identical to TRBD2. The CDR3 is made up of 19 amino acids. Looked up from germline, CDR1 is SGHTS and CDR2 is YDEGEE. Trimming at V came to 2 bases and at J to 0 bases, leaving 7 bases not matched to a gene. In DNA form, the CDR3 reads TGTGCCAGCAGCTTTCAACTGACTAGCGGGGGGGCCTCCTACAATGAGCAGTTCTTC. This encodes CASSFQLTSGGASYNEQFF.

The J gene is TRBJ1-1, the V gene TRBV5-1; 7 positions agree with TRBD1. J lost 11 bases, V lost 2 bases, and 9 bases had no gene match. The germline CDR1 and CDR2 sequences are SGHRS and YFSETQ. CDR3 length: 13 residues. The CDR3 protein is CASSFRGHRDAFF. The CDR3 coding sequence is TGCGCCAGCAGCTTTAGGGGGCACAGAGATGCTTTCTTT.

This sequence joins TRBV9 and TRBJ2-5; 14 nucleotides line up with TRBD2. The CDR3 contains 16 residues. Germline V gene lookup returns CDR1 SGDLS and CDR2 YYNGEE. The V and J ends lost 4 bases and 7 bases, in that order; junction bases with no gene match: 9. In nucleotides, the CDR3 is TGTGCCAGCAGCCCCCAAGGGACTAGCGGGGGTGCGACCCAGTACTTC. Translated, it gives CASSPQGTSGGATQYF.

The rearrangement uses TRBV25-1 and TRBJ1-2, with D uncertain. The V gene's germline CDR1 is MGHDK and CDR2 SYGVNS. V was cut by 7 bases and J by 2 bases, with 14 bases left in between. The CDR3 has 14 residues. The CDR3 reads CASTGSALNYGYTF. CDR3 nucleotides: TGTGCCAGCACCGGGTCCGCGTTAAACTATGGCTACACCTTC.

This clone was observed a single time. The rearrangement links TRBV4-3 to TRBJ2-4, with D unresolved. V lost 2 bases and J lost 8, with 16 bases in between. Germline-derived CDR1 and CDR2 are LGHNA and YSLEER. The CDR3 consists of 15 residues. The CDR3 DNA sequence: TGCGCCAGCAGCCAATCAGGTGGGATTGGGGACATTCAGTACTTC. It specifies CASSQSGGIGDIQYF.